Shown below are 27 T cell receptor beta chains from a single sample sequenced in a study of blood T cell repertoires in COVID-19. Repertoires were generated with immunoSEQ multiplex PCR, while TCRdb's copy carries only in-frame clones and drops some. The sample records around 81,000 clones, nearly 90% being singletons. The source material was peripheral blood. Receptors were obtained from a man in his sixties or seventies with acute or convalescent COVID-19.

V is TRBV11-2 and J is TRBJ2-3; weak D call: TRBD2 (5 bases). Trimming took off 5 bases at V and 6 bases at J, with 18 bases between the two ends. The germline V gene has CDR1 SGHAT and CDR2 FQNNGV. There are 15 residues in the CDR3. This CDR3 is CASSRPRASGDTQYF. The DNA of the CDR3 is TGTGCCAGCAGCCGTCCTAGGGCCTCGGGGGATACGCAGTATTTT.

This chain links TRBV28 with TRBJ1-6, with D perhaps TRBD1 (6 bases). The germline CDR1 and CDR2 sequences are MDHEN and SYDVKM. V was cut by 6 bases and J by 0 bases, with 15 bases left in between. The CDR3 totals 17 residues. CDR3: CASSDGQGSSYNSPLHF. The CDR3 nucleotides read TGTGCCAGCAGCGATGGGCAGGGGAGCTCCTATAATTCACCCCTCCACTTT.

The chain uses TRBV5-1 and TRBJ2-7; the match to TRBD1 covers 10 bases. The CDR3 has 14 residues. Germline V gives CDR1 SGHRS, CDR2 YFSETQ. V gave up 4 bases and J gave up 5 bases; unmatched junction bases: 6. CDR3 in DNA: TGCGCCAGCAGCACAAAGGACAGGGGGAACGAGCAGTACTTC. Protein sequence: CASSTKDRGNEQYF.

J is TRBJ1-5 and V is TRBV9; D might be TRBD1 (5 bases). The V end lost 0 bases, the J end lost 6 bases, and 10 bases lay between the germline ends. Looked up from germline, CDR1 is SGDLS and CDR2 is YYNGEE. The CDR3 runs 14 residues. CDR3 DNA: TGTGCCAGCAGCGTAGAAGGGGATGGTCAGCCCCAGCATTTT. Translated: CASSVEGDGQPQHF.

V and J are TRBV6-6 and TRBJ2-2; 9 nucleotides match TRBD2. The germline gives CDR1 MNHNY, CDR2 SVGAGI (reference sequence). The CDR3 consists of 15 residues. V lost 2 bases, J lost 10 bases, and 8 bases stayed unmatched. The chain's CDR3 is CASSYPGTSSVELFF. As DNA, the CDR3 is TGTGCCAGCAGTTACCCCGGGACTAGCTCCGTGGAGCTGTTTTTT.

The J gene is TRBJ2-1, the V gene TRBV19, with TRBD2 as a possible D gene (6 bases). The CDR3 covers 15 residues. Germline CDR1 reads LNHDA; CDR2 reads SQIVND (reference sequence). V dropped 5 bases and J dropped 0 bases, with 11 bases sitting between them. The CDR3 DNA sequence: TGTGCCAGTAGTCCCCTAGCGAGCTCCTACAATGAGCAGTTCTTC. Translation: CASSPLASSYNEQFF.

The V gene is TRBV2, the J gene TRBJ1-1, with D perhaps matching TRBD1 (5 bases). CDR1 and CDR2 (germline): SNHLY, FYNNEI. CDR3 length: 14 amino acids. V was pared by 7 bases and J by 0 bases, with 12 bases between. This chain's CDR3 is CASILQAMNTEAFF. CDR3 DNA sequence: TGTGCCAGCATACTACAGGCCATGAACACTGAAGCTTTCTTT. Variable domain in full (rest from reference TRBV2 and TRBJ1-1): EPEVTQTPSHQVTQMGQEVILRCVPISNHLYFYWYRQILGQKVEFLVSFYNNEISEKSEIFDDQFSVERPDGSNFTLKIRSTKLEDSAMYFCASILQAMNTEAFFGQGTRLTVV.

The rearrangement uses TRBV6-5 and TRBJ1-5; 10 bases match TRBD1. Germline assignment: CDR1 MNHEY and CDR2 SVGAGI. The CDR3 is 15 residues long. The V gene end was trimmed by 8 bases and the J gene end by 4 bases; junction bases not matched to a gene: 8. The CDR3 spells CASQMPGQGNQPQHF. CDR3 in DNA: TGTGCCAGCCAGATGCCGGGACAGGGGAATCAGCCCCAGCATTTT.

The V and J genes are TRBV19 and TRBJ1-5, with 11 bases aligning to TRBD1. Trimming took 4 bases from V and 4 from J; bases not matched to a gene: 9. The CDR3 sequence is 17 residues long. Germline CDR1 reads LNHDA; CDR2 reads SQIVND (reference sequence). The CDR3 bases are TGTGCCAGTAGTACCATGGGACAGGGGGTTAGTAATCAGCCCCAGCATTTT. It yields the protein CASSTMGQGVSNQPQHF.

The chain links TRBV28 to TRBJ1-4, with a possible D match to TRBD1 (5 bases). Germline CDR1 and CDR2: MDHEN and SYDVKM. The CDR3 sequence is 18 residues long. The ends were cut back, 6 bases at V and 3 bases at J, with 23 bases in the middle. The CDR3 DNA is TGTGCCAGCAGCCCGACCCCCACAGGTCTGTCGGCTAATGAAAAACTGTTTTTT. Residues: CASSPTPTGLSANEKLFF.

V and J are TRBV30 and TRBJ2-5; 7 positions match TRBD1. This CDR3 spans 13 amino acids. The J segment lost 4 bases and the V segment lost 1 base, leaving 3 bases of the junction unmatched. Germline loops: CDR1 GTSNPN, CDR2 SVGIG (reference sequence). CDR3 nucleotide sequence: TGTGCCTGGAGTGGGAACAGGGGAGAGACCCAGTACTTC. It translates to CAWSGNRGETQYF.

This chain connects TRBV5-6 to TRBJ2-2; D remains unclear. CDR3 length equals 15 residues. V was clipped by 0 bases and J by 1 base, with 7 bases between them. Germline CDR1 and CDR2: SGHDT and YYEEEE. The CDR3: CASSLGGLNTGELFF. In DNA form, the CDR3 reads TGTGCCAGCAGCTTGGGTGGCCTGAACACCGGGGAGCTGTTTTTT.

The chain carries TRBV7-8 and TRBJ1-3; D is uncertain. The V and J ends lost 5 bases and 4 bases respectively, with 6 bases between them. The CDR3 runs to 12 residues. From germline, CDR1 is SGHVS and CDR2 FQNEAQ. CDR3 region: CASSLQGNTIYF. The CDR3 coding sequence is TGTGCCAGCAGCCTACAGGGAAACACCATATATTTT.

For the CDR3, the DNA is TGTGCCAGCAGAACTAGCGGGGGGGCCTACAATGAGCAGTTCTTC. Its translation: CASRTSGGAYNEQFF. This chain links TRBV2 with TRBJ2-1; 13 nucleotides match TRBD2. This CDR3 has 15 residues. The germline V gene encodes CDR1 SNHLY and CDR2 FYNNEI. With V trimmed by 6 bases and J by 2 bases, 1 base remained unmatched. Based on the CDR3 plus reference TRBV2 and TRBJ2-1, the full variable domain is EPEVTQTPSHQVTQMGQEVILRCVPISNHLYFYWYRQILGQKVEFLVSFYNNEISEKSEIFDDQFSVERPDGSNFTLKIRSTKLEDSAMYFCASRTSGGAYNEQFFGPGTRLTVL.

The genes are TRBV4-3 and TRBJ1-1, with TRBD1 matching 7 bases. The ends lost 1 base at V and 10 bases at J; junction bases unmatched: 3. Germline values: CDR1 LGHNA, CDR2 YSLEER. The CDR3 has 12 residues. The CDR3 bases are TGCGCCAGCAGCCAAGGACAGGGCGCAGCTTTCTTT. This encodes CASSQGQGAAFF.

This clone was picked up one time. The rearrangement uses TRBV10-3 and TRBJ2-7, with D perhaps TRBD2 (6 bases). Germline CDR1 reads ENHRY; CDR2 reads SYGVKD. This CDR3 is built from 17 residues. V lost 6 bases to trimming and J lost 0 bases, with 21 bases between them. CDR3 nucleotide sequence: TGTGCCATCAGGGAGAGGGTAGGCGGGGCCCTCTCCTACGAGCAGTACTTC. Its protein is CAIRERVGGALSYEQYF.

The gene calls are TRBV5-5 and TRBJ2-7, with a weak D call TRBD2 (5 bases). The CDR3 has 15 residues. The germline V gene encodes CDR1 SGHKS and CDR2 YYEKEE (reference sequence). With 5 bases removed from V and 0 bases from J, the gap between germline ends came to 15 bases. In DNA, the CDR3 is TGTGCCAGCAGTTCCTGGACGGGGAGCTCCTACGAGCAGTACTTC. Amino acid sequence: CASSSWTGSSYEQYF.

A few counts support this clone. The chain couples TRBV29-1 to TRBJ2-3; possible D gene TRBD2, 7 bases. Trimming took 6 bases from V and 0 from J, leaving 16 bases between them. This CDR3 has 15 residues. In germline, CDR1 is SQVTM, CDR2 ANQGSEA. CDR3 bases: TGCAGCGTCTTAGGGGGGGAGATGAGCACAGATACGCAGTATTTT. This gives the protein CSVLGGEMSTDTQYF.

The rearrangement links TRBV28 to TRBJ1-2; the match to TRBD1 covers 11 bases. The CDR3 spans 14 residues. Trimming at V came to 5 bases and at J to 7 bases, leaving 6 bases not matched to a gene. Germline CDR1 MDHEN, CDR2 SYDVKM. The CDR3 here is CASSEGQGVVGYTF. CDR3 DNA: TGTGCCAGCAGTGAGGGACAGGGGGTCGTTGGCTACACCTTC.

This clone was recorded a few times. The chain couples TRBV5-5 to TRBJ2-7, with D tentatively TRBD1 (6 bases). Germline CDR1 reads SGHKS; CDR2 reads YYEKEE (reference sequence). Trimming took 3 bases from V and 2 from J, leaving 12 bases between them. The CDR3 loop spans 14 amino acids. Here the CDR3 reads CASSWTDGAYEQYF. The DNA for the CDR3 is TGTGCCAGCAGCTGGACAGACGGAGCCTACGAGCAGTACTTC.

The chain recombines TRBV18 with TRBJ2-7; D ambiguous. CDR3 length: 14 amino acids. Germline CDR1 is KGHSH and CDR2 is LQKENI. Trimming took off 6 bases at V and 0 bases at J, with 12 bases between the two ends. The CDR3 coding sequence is TGTGCCAGCTCCCCTGAGACTGACTCCTACGAGCAGTACTTC. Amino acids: CASSPETDSYEQYF.

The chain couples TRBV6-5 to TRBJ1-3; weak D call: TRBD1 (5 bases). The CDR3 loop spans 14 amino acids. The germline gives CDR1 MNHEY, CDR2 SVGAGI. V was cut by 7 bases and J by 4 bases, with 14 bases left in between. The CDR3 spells CASTLRGEGNTIYF. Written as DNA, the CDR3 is TGTGCCAGCACCTTACGGGGGGAGGGAAACACCATATATTTT.

CDR3 residues: CASSPGTSGSIHEQYF. Written as DNA, the CDR3 is TGTGCCAGCAGTCCTGGGACTAGCGGGAGTATCCACGAGCAGTACTTC. This sequence joins TRBV6-6 and TRBJ2-7; 14 bases agree with TRBD2. The length of the CDR3 is 16 residues. Germline V CDR1 and CDR2: MNHNY, SVGAGI (reference sequence). V shed 5 bases and J 5 bases; nucleotides not matched to a gene: 8.

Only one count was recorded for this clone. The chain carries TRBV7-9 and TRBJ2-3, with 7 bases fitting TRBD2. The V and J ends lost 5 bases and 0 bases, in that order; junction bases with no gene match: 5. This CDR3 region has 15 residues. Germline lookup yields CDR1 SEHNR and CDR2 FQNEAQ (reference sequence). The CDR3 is CASSLERGSTDTQYF. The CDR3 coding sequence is TGTGCCAGCAGCCTTGAGCGGGGAAGCACAGATACGCAGTATTTT. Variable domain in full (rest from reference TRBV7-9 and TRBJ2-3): DTGVSQNPRHKITKRGQNVTFRCDPISEHNRLYWYRQTLGQGPEFLTYFQNEAQLEKSRLLSDRFSAERPKGSFSTLEIQRTEQGDSAMYLCASSLERGSTDTQYFGPGTRLTVL.

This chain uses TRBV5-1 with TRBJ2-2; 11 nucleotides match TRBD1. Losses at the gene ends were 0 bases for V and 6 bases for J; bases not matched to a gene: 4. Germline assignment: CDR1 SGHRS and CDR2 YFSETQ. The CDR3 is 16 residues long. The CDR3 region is CASSLAGQGVPGELFF. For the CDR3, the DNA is TGCGCCAGCAGCTTGGCGGGACAGGGGGTTCCCGGGGAGCTGTTTTTT.

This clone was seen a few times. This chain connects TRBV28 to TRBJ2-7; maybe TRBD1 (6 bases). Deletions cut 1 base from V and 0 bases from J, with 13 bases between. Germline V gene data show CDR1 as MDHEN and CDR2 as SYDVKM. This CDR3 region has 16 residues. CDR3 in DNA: TGTGCCAGCAGTTTATCAGGGGCCTTTAGCTCCTACGAGCAGTACTTC. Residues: CASSLSGAFSSYEQYF.

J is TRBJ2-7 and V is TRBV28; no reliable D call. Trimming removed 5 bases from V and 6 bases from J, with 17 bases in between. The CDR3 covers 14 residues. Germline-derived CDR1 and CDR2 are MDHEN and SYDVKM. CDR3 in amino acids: CASSPPGLRGEQYF. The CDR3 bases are TGTGCCAGCAGTCCTCCGGGTCTACGAGGCGAGCAGTACTTC.